Shown below are 26 T cell receptor beta chains from a single sample sequenced in a study of blood T cell repertoires in COVID-19. Sequencing used immunoSEQ multiplex PCR; TCRdb keeps in-frame clones, though not all of them. The sample records a few hundred thousand clones, approximately 90% being singletons. The sample taken for sequencing was peripheral blood. Receptors originate from a woman aged 35 to 49 who had recovered from COVID-19.

This sequence joins TRBV29-1 and TRBJ2-2, with a possible D match to TRBD1 (6 bases). The CDR3 runs 16 residues. V lost 7 bases and J 7 bases, leaving 25 bases between the germline ends. Looked up from germline, CDR1 is SQVTM and CDR2 is ANQGSEA. The CDR3 nucleotides read TGCAGCGGCCAAGGGGGACGGGTTGAATTTGGCGGGGAGCTGTTTTTT. It is translated as CSGQGGRVEFGGELFF.

V gene TRBV6-5 combines with J gene TRBJ1-5; D is uncertain. The CDR3 consists of 15 residues. Germline-derived CDR1 and CDR2 are MNHEY and SVGAGI. Trimming took off 0 bases at V and 0 bases at J, with 6 bases between the two ends. The CDR3 region is CASSYSRSSNQPQHF. The CDR3 bases are TGTGCCAGCAGTTACTCGAGGAGTAGCAATCAGCCCCAGCATTTT.

The table lists this clone with a few counts. The chain links TRBV18 to TRBJ1-1, with D possibly being TRBD1 (5 bases). Trimming removed 3 bases from V and 1 base from J, with 6 bases in between. Germline CDR1 reads KGHSH; CDR2 reads LQKENI. The CDR3 length is 13 residues. CDR3: CASSPTENTEAFF. CDR3 bases: TGTGCCAGCTCACCGACAGAGAACACTGAAGCTTTCTTT. The whole variable domain, remainder taken from reference TRBV18 and TRBJ1-1, is NAGVMQNPRHLVRRRGQEARLRCSPMKGHSHVYWYRQLPEEGLKFMVYLQKENIIDESGMPKERFSAEFPKEGPSILRIQQVVRGDSAAYFCASSPTENTEAFFGQGTRLTVV.

The chain carries TRBV30 and TRBJ2-1, with 9 bases lining up with TRBD2. V lost 3 bases to trimming and J lost 4 bases; unmatched junction nucleotides: 13. This CDR3 comprises 17 residues. Germline CDR1 and CDR2: GTSNPN and SVGIG (reference sequence). The CDR3 spells CAWSASRGREGYNEQFF. For the CDR3, the DNA is TGTGCCTGGAGCGCTTCGAGGGGGCGGGAGGGTTACAATGAGCAGTTCTTC.

The chain carries TRBV30 and TRBJ1-4; TRBD1 matches 10 bases. V shed 2 bases, J shed 9 bases, and the junction held 12 bases outside the gene matches. The V gene's germline CDR1 is GTSNPN and CDR2 SVGIG (reference sequence). The length of the CDR3 is 16 residues. CDR3 in amino acids: CAWSLGTGAAGQKLFF. In DNA form, the CDR3 reads TGTGCCTGGAGTTTGGGGACAGGGGCCGCAGGCCAAAAACTGTTTTTT.

The chain links TRBV4-3 to TRBJ1-6; TRBD1 aligns across 10 bases. Per germline, CDR1 LGHNA and CDR2 YSLEER. V lost 3 bases, J lost 6 bases, and 11 bases stayed unmatched. The CDR3 has 18 residues. CDR3 DNA sequence: TGCGCCAGCAGCCAGGACCTACCGGGGACAGGGGCTAATTCACCCCTCCACTTT. This translates into CASSQDLPGTGANSPLHF.

This chain links TRBV7-2 with TRBJ1-5; D remains unclear. V lost 5 bases and J 3 bases, leaving 14 bases between the germline ends. From germline, CDR1 is SGHTA and CDR2 FQGNSA. CDR3 length: 15 residues. The CDR3: CASSQAGLPNQPQHF. CDR3 in DNA: TGTGCCAGCAGCCAGGCTGGGCTGCCCAATCAGCCCCAGCATTTT.

This clone was seen just once. V and J are TRBV6-5 and TRBJ2-2; D is possibly TRBD1 (5 bases). The V and J ends lost 8 bases and 0 bases respectively, with 10 bases between them. The CDR3 contains 14 residues. Germline-derived CDR1 and CDR2 are MNHEY and SVGAGI. The CDR3 region is CASGAGPNTGELFF. The CDR3 DNA reads as TGTGCCAGCGGGGCCGGGCCGAACACCGGGGAGCTGTTTTTT.

CDR3 amino acids: CSAGDSSSETQYF. For the CDR3, the DNA is TGCAGCGCCGGGGACTCGTCCTCCGAGACCCAGTACTTC. The V and J genes are TRBV29-1 and TRBJ2-5, with D possibly being TRBD2 (6 bases). This CDR3 comprises 13 residues. Looked up from germline, CDR1 is SQVTM and CDR2 is ANQGSEA. Trimming removed 7 bases from V and 5 bases from J, with 17 bases in between.

The chain uses TRBV12-3 or TRBV12-4 and TRBJ1-2; D gene unclear. The CDR3 consists of 12 residues. V lost 7 bases and J lost 3, with 9 bases in between. The CDR3 sequence: CASMPRDYGYTF. The CDR3 DNA reads as TGTGCCAGCATGCCCCGCGACTATGGCTACACCTTC.

The chain recombines TRBV5-1 with TRBJ1-5; 7 positions agree with TRBD1. The ends lost 0 bases at V and 4 bases at J; junction bases unmatched: 7. This CDR3 contains 16 residues. Germline loops: CDR1 SGHRS, CDR2 YFSETQ. CDR3: CASSLGDSQLNQPQHF. DNA of the CDR3: TGCGCCAGCAGCTTGGGGGACAGTCAACTAAATCAGCCCCAGCATTTT.

The chain uses TRBV18 and TRBJ1-1; no clear D. V lost 0 bases to trimming and J lost 0 bases, with 2 bases between them. In germline, CDR1 is KGHSH, CDR2 LQKENI. CDR3 length: 13 residues. The CDR3 DNA reads as TGTGCCAGCTCACCACCCGTGAACACTGAAGCTTTCTTT. Protein product: CASSPPVNTEAFF.

This chain joins TRBV27 and TRBJ1-2, with D perhaps matching TRBD1 (5 bases). Looked up from germline, CDR1 is MNHEY and CDR2 is SMNVEV (reference sequence). The CDR3 has 15 residues. Trimming removed 4 bases from V and 5 bases from J, with 17 bases in between. The CDR3 loop is CASSSLGAGSYGYTF. CDR3 bases: TGTGCCAGCAGTTCCCTTGGGGCAGGGTCGTATGGCTACACCTTC.

V and J are TRBV20-1 and TRBJ2-5; 12 bases are shared with TRBD2. The germline gives CDR1 DFQATT, CDR2 SNEGSKA (reference sequence). Germline trimming cut 3 bases from V and 5 bases from J; bases unmatched to any gene: 13. This CDR3 has 17 amino acids. The CDR3 DNA follows: TGCAGTGCTAGTTCGGCTAGCGGGAGGGTTGGTAGGGAGACCCAGTACTTC. Translated: CSASSASGRVGRETQYF.

The rearrangement joins TRBV6-5 to TRBJ2-2, with D possibly being TRBD2 (5 bases). The V end lost 7 bases, the J end lost 6 bases, and 15 bases lay between the germline ends. The CDR3 covers 14 residues. CDR1 is MNHEY, CDR2 SVGAGI, per germline. The CDR3 sequence is CASKWSGAAGELFF. DNA of the CDR3: TGTGCCAGCAAGTGGAGCGGAGCGGCCGGGGAGCTGTTTTTT.

This chain connects TRBV27 to TRBJ2-5; 10 bases align to TRBD2. V lost 6 bases and J lost 4; bases outside the gene matches: 8. Germline lookup yields CDR1 MNHEY and CDR2 SMNVEV (reference sequence). This CDR3 spans 15 amino acids. This CDR3 reads CASSPLGLARETQYF. For the CDR3, the DNA is TGTGCCAGCAGCCCCCTGGGACTAGCGAGAGAGACCCAGTACTTC.

The rearrangement uses TRBV7-9 and TRBJ1-4; D unresolved. The CDR3 covers 15 residues. Germline CDR1 SEHNR, CDR2 FQNEAQ (reference sequence). V was clipped by 1 base and J by 7 bases, with 13 bases between them. The CDR3 loop reads CASSLVSGGSEKLFF. The CDR3 region has the DNA TGTGCCAGCAGCTTAGTTTCCGGAGGGAGTGAAAAACTGTTTTTT.

This clone showed up just once. The V gene is TRBV19, the J gene TRBJ2-1, with TRBD2 matching 8 bases. V was clipped by 3 bases and J by 0 bases; unmatched bases: 13. CDR3 length: 19 amino acids. The germline gives CDR1 LNHDA, CDR2 SQIVND (reference sequence). The CDR3 nucleotides read TGTGCCAGTAGTATGAGGGGCGGGAGGCCCCCGGGCTCCTACAATGAGCAGTTCTTC. This codes for CASSMRGGRPPGSYNEQFF.

The rearrangement uses TRBV29-1 and TRBJ1-2; a weak D match, TRBD1 (5 bases). The V gene lost 4 bases and the J gene lost 3 bases, with 12 bases spanning the gap. CDR1 SQVTM and CDR2 ANQGSEA come from the germline V gene. The CDR3 spans 13 residues. CDR3 sequence reads: CSVALGGDYGYTF. Written as DNA, the CDR3 is TGCAGCGTTGCGCTCGGGGGGGACTATGGCTACACCTTC.

The J gene is TRBJ1-6, the V gene TRBV6-2 or TRBV6-3; D not resolved. The V and J ends lost 3 bases and 10 bases respectively, with 7 bases between them. Germline CDR1 is MNHEY and CDR2 is SVGEGT. The CDR3 has 12 amino acids. DNA of the CDR3: TGTGCCAGCAGTTATCCGGGGTCACCCCTCCACTTT. Translated, it gives CASSYPGSPLHF.

V is TRBV29-1 and J is TRBJ1-2; D remains unclear. There are 12 residues in the CDR3. V was trimmed by 4 bases and J by 0 bases, leaving 6 bases between them. Germline CDR1 is SQVTM and CDR2 is ANQGSEA. The CDR3 here is CSVGATNYGYTF. CDR3 DNA: TGCAGCGTTGGAGCTACTAACTATGGCTACACCTTC.

V gene TRBV6-2 or TRBV6-3 combines with J gene TRBJ2-1; TRBD2 agrees at 10 bases. CDR3 length equals 19 residues. Germline lookup yields CDR1 MNHEY and CDR2 SVGEGT. Trimming cost V 6 bases and J 4 bases; bases outside gene matches: 18. Written as DNA, the CDR3 is TGTGCCAGCAGCCCCGTGGTAGCGGGAGGCCCAATAAATTACAATGAGCAGTTCTTC. It translates to CASSPVVAGGPINYNEQFF.

The V gene is TRBV3-1 (or the pseudogene TRBV3-2), the J gene TRBJ1-4; TRBD1 matches at 8 bases. CDR1 is LGHDT and CDR2 is YNNKEL in the germline V gene (reference sequence). The CDR3 covers 15 residues. The junction had 6 bases not matched to a gene; V was cut back by 4 bases and J by 5 bases. CDR3 protein: CASSPWTGWNEKLFF. For the CDR3, the DNA is TGTGCCAGCAGCCCTTGGACAGGGTGGAATGAAAAACTGTTTTTT.

The chain carries TRBV6-6 and TRBJ1-4; 7 bases align to TRBD1. This CDR3 is built from 15 residues. V gave up 0 bases and J gave up 4 bases; unmatched junction bases: 2. Germline V gene sequence: CDR1 MNHNY, CDR2 SVGAGI (reference sequence). CDR3 protein: CASSYSGQSNEKLFF. Here the CDR3 DNA reads TGTGCCAGCAGTTACTCGGGACAGAGTAATGAAAAACTGTTTTTT.

The chain couples TRBV7-9 to TRBJ2-7; tentatively, D is TRBD2 (5 bases). This CDR3 is 15 amino acids long. Trimming stripped 2 bases from V and 2 bases from J, with 13 bases between. From germline, CDR1 is SEHNR and CDR2 FQNEAQ (reference sequence). This chain's CDR3 is CASSLPGTRAYEQYF. CDR3 sequence (DNA): TGTGCCAGCAGCTTACCGGGAACGAGGGCCTACGAGCAGTACTTC.

The V call is TRBV7-8, the J call TRBJ2-7, with 8 bases fitting TRBD2. The germline V gene has CDR1 SGHVS and CDR2 FQNEAQ. This CDR3 is 16 amino acids long. V lost 1 base, J lost 1 base, and 6 bases stayed unmatched. The CDR3 sequence is CASSLGPSGPSYEQYV. As DNA, the CDR3 is TGTGCCAGCAGCTTAGGGCCTAGCGGGCCTTCCTACGAGCAGTACGTC.